This record covers a single TCR beta chain. Its antigen is unidentified. Trimming took 6 bases from V and 7 from J; bases not matched to a gene: 4. The CDR3 sequence is 13 residues long. This sample is drawn from a study of CD4 T cells in relation to SARS-CoV-2 and coronaviruses. Study-level information: PBMCs were cultured with antigen for over 8 days before TCR beta sequencing. Of the patients, 7 or 8 were male, 4 female, two Hispanic. Study-wide results and caveats: Crossreactivity was assessed only for spike protein, not other viral proteins.

Fewer than 130,000 naive or memory CD4+ cells were cultured with CEF peptides for approximately eleven days. Sequencing was performed with immunoSEQ multiplex PCR; in TCRdb, only in-frame clones are kept and a portion is missing. The sample includes about 41,000 clones, 84% of them seen just once. The specimen was naive CD4+ T cells from PBMCs, cultured in vitro. Subset noted: naive CD4+ T cells isolated by negative enrichment. The chain couples TRBV12-3 or TRBV12-4 to TRBJ1-3; 9 nucleotides match TRBD1. This clonotype was obtained from an adult with COVID-19. The CDR3 here is CASRRDRVNTIYF. The CDR3 coding sequence is TGTGCCAGCAGACGGGACAGGGTCAACACCATATATTTT.